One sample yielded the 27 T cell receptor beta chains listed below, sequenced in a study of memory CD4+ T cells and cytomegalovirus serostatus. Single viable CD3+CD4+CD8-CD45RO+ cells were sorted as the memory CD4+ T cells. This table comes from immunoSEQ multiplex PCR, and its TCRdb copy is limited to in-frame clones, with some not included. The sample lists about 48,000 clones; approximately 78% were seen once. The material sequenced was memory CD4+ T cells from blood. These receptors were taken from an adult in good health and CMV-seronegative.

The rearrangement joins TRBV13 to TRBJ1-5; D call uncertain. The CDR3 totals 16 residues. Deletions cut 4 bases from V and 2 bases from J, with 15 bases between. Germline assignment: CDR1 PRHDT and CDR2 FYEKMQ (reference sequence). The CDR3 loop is CASSYSAARGNQPQHF. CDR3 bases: TGTGCCAGCAGCTACTCGGCCGCCCGGGGCAATCAGCCCCAGCATTTT.

CDR3 region: CASKERGGLSTDTQYF. CDR3 DNA: TGCGCCAGCAAAGAGCGGGGGGGACTTAGCACAGATACGCAGTATTTT. This chain connects TRBV5-1 to TRBJ2-3; 10 nucleotides align to TRBD2. Unmatched junction bases numbered 7, after V lost 6 bases and J lost 0 bases. The CDR3 spans 16 residues. CDR1 is SGHRS, CDR2 YFSETQ, per germline.

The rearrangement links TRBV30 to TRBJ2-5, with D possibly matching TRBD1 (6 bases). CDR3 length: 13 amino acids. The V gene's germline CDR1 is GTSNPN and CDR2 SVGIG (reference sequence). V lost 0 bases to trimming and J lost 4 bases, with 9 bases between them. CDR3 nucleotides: TGTGCCTGGAGTGTACTACAGGGAGAGACCCAGTACTTC. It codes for CAWSVLQGETQYF. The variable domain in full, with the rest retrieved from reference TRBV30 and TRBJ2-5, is SQTIHQWPATLVQPVGSPLSLECTVEGTSNPNLYWYRQAAGRGLQLLFYSVGIGQISSEVPQNLSASRPQDRQFILSSKKLLLSDSGFYLCAWSVLQGETQYFGPGTRLLVL.

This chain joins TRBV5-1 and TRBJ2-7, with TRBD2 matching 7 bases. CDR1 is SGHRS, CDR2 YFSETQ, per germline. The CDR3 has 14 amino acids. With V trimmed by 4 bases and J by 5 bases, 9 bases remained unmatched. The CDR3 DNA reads TGCGCCAGCAGCGGGGGGGTCCCTAAGGACGAGCAGTACTTC. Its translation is CASSGGVPKDEQYF.

This chain's CDR3 is CASSERWEGGRINYGYTF. CDR3 coding DNA: TGTGCCAGCAGTGAAAGATGGGAAGGCGGGAGAATTAACTATGGCTACACCTTC. The chain recombines TRBV6-1 with TRBJ1-2, with D unclear. From germline, CDR1 is MNHNS and CDR2 SASEGT. V lost 2 bases to trimming and J lost 1 base, with 20 bases between them. This CDR3 has 18 residues.

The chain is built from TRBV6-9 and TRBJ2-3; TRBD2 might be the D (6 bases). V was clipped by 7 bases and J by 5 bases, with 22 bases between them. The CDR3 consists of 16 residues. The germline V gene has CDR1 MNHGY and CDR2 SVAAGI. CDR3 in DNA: TGTGCCAGCACCCGGCGGTCCGGGGGTGCGGGAGATACGCAGTATTTT. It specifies CASTRRSGGAGDTQYF.

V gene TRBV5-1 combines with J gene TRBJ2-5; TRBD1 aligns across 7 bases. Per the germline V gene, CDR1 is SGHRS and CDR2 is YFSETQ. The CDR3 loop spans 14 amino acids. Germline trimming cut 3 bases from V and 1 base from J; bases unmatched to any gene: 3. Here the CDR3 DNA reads TGCGCCAGCAGCTCTGGGACAGCCCAAGAGACCCAGTACTTC. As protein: CASSSGTAQETQYF.

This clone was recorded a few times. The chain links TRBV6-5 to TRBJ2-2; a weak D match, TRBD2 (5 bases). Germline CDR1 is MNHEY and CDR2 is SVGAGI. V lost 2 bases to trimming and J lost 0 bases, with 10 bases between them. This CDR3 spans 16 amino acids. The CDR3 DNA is TGTGCCAGCAGTTACAAGCGGCGGACGAACACCGGGGAGCTGTTTTTT. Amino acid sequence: CASSYKRRTNTGELFF.

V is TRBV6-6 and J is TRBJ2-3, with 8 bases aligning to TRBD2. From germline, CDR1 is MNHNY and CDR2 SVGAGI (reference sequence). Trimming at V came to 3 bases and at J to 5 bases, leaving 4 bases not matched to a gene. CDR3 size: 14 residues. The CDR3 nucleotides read TGTGCCAGCAGTTATTTAGCGGGAATAGATACGCAGTATTTT. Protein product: CASSYLAGIDTQYF.

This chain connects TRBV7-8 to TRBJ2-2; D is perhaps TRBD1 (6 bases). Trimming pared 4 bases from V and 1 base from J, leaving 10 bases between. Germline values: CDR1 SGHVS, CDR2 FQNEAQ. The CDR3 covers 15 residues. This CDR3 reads CASSSQGRNTGELFF. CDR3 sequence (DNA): TGTGCCAGCAGCTCGCAGGGGCGGAACACCGGGGAGCTGTTTTTT.

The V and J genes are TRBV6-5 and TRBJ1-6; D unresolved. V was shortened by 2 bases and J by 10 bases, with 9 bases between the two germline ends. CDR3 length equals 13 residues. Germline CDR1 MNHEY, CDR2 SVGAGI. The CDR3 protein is CASSYNRGSPLHF. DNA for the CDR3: TGTGCCAGCAGTTACAACAGAGGATCACCCCTCCACTTT.

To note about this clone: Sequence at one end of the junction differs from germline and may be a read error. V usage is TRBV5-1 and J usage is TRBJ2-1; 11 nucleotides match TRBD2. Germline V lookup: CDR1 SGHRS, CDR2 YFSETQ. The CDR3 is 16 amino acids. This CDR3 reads CASSLVERLAGKERFF. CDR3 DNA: TGCGCCAGCAGCTTGGTAGAGAGACTAGCGGGAAAAGAGCGGTTCTTC. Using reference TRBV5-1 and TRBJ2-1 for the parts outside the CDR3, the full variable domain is KAGVTQTPRYLIKTRGQQVTLSCSPISGHRSVSWYQQTPGQGLQFLFEYFSETQRNKGNFPGRFSGRQFSNSRSEMNVSTLELGDSALYLCASSLVERLAGKERFFGPGTRLTVL.

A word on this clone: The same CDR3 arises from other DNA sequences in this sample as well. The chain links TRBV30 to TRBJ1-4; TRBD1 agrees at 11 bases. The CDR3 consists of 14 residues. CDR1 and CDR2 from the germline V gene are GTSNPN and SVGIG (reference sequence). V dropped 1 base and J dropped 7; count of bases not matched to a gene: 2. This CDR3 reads CAWSGTGGFEKLFF. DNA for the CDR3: TGTGCCTGGAGTGGGACAGGGGGCTTTGAAAAACTGTTTTTT.

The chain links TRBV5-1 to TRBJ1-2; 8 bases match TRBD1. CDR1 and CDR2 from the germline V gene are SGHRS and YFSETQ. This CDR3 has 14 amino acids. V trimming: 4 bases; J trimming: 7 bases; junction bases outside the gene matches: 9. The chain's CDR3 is CASSPRQGLGGYTF. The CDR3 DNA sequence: TGCGCCAGCAGCCCCCGACAGGGGCTGGGTGGCTACACCTTC.

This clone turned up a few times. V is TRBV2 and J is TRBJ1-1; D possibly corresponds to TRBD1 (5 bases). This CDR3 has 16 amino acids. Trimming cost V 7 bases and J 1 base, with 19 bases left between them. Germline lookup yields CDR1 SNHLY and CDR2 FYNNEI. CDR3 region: CASKGLGKVENTEAFF. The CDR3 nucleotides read TGTGCCAGCAAGGGGTTAGGGAAGGTGGAGAACACTGAAGCTTTCTTT.

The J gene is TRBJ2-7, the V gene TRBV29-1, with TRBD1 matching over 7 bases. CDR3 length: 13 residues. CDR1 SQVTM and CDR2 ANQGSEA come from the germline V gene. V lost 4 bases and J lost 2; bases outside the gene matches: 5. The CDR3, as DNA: TGCAGCGTTGCGGCAGGGGGTACCTACGAGCAGTACTTC. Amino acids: CSVAAGGTYEQYF.

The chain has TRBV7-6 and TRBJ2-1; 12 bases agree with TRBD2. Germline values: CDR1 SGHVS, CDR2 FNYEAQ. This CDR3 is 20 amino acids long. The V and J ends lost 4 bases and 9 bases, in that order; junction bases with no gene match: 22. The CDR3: CASSSLHHSGLAGGPGEQFF. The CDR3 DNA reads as TGTGCCAGCAGCTCTTTACACCATTCTGGGCTAGCGGGAGGGCCGGGTGAGCAGTTCTTC. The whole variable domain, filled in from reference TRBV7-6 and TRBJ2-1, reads GAGVSQSPRYKVTKRGQDVALRCDPISGHVSLYWYRQALGQGPEFLTYFNYEAQQDKSGLPNDRFSAERPEGSISTLTIQRTEQRDSAMYRCASSSLHHSGLAGGPGEQFFGPGTRLTVL.

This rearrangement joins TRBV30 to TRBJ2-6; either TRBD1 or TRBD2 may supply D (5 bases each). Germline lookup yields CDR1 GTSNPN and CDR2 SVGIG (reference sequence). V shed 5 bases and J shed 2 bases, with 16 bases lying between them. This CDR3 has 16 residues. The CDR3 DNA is TGTGCCTGGGGGGACCCCGGGGCCCCTGGGGCCAACGTCCTGACTTTC. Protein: CAWGDPGAPGANVLTF. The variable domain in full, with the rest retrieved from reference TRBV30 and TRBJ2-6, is SQTIHQWPATLVQPVGSPLSLECTVEGTSNPNLYWYRQAAGRGLQLLFYSVGIGQISSEVPQNLSASRPQDRQFILSSKKLLLSDSGFYLCAWGDPGAPGANVLTFGAGSRLTVL.

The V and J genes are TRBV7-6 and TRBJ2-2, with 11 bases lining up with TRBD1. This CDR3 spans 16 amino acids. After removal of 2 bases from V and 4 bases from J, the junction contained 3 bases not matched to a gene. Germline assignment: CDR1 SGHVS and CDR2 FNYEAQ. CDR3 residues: CASSLMGTGGTGELFF. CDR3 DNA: TGTGCCAGCAGCTTAATGGGGACAGGGGGCACCGGGGAGCTGTTTTTT. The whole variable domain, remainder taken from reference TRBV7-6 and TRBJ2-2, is GAGVSQSPRYKVTKRGQDVALRCDPISGHVSLYWYRQALGQGPEFLTYFNYEAQQDKSGLPNDRFSAERPEGSISTLTIQRTEQRDSAMYRCASSLMGTGGTGELFFGEGSRLTVL.

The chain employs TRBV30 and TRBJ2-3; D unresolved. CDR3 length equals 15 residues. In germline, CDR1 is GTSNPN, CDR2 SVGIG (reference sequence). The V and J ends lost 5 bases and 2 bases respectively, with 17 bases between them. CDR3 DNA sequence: TGTGCCTGGCTCTCCCAAGGCAGGCCCACAGATACGCAGTATTTT. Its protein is CAWLSQGRPTDTQYF. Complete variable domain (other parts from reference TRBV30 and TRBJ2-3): SQTIHQWPATLVQPVGSPLSLECTVEGTSNPNLYWYRQAAGRGLQLLFYSVGIGQISSEVPQNLSASRPQDRQFILSSKKLLLSDSGFYLCAWLSQGRPTDTQYFGPGTRLTVL.

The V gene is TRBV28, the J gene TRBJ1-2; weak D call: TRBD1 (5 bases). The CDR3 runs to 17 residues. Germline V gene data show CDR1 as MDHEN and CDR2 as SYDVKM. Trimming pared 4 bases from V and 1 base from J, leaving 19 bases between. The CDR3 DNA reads TGTGCCAGCAGTTCTCTCTCGACAGTCGACTTTAACTATGGCTACACCTTC. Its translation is CASSSLSTVDFNYGYTF.

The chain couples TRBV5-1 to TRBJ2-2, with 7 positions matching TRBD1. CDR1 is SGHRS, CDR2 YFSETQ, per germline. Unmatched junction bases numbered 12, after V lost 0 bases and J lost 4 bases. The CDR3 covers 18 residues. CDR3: CASSLGAGRGMSTGELFF. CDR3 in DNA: TGCGCCAGCAGCTTGGGAGCCGGCAGGGGGATGAGCACCGGGGAGCTGTTTTTT.

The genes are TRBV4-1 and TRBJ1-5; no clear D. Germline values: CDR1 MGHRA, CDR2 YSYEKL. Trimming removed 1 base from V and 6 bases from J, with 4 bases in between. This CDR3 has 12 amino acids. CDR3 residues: CASSQVGQPQHF. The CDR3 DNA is TGCGCCAGCAGCCAAGTCGGTCAGCCCCAGCATTTT.

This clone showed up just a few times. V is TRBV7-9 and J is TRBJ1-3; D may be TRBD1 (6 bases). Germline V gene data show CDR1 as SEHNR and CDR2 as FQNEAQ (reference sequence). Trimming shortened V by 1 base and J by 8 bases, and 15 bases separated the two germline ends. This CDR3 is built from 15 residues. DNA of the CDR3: TGTGCCAGCAGCTTAGAGGAATCAGGGGCGGACACCATATATTTT. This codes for CASSLEESGADTIYF.

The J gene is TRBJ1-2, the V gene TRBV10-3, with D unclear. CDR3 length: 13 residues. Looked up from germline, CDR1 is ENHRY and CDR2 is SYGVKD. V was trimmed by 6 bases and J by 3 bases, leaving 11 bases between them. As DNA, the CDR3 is TGTGCCATCAGGACGGACTCTTACTATGGCTACACCTTC. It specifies CAIRTDSYYGYTF.

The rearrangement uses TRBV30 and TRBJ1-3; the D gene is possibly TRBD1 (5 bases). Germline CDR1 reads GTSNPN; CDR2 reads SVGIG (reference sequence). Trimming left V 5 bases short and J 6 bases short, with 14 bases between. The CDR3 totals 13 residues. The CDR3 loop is CAWGDRTPNTIYF. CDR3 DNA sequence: TGTGCCTGGGGGGATAGGACACCAAACACCATATATTTT.

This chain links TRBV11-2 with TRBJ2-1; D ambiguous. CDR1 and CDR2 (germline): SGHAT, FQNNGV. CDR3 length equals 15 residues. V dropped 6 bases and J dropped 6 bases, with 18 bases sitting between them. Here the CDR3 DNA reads TGTGCCAGCAGTGCCATAAGAAACCTTGGCAATGAGCAGTTCTTC. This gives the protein CASSAIRNLGNEQFF.